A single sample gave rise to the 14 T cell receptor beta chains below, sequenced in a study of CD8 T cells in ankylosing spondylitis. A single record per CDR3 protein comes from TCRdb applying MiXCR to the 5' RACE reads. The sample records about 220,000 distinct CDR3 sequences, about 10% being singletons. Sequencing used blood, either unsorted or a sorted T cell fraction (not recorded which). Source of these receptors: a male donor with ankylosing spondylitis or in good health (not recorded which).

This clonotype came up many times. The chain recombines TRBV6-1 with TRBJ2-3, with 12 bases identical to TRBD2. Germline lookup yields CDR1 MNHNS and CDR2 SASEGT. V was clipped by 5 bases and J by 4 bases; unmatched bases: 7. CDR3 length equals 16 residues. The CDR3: CASSRPSGGAADTQYF. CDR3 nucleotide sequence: TGTGCCAGCAGTCGACCTAGCGGGGGGGCCGCAGATACGCAGTATTTT.

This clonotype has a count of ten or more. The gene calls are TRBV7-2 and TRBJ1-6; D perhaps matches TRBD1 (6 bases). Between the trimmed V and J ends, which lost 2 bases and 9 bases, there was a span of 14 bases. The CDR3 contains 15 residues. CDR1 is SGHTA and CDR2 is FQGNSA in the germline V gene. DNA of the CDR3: TGTGCCAGCAGCTTACGGGGGCAGGGTGGTTCACCCCTCCACTTT. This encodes CASSLRGQGGSPLHF.

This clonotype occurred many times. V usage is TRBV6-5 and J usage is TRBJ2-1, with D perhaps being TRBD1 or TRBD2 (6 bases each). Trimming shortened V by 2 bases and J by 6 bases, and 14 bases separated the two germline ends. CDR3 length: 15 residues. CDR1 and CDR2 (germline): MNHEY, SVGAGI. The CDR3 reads CASSYGGLAFNEQFF. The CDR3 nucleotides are TGTGCCAGCAGTTACGGGGGGCTAGCCTTCAATGAGCAGTTCTTC.

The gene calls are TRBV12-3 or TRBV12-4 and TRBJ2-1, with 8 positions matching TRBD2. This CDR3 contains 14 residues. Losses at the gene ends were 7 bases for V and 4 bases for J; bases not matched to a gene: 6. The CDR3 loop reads CASTLGGAYNEQFF. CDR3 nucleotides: TGTGCCAGCACCCTCGGGGGGGCTTACAATGAGCAGTTCTTC.

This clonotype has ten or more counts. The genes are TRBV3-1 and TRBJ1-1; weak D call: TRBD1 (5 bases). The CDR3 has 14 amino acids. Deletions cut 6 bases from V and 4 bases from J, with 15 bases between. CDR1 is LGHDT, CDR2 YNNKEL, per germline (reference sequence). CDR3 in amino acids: CASSPSPGTTEAFF. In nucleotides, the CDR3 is TGTGCCAGCAGTCCTTCGCCGGGGACCACTGAAGCTTTCTTT.

In DNA, the CDR3 is TGTGCCAGCAGCTTATCTGGCGGGGGGACCTACAATGAGCAGTTCTTC. Translating it yields CASSLSGGGTYNEQFF. This sequence joins TRBV7-3 and TRBJ2-1; TRBD2 matches at 8 bases. Germline V gene lookup returns CDR1 SGHTA and CDR2 FQGTGA. V shed 2 bases, J shed 2 bases, and the junction held 5 bases outside the gene matches. This CDR3 is 16 amino acids long.

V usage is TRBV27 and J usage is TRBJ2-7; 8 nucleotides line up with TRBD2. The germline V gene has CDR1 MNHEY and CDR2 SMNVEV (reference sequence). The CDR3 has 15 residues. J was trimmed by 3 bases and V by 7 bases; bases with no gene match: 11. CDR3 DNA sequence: TGTGCCAGCAAGACGGGACTAGGCTTCCACTACGAGCAGTACTTC. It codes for CASKTGLGFHYEQYF.

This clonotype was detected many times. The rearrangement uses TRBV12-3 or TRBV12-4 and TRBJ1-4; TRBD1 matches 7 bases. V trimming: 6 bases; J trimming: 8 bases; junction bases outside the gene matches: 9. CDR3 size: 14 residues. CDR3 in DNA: TGTGCCAGCAGCATGGACAGGCTTTGGGAAAAACTGTTTTTT. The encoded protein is CASSMDRLWEKLFF.

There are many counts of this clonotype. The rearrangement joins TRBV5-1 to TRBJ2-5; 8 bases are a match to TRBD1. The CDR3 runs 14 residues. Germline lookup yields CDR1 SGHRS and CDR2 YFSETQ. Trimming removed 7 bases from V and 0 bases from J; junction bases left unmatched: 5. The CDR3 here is CASRDRLYQETQYF. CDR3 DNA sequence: TGCGCCAGCCGGGACAGGCTGTACCAAGAGACCCAGTACTTC.

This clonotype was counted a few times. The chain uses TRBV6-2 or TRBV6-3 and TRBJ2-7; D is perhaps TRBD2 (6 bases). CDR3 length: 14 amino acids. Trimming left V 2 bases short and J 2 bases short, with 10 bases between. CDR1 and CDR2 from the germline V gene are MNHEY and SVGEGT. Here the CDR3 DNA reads TGTGCCAGCAGTTACGGCGCGGGAACCTACGAGCAGTACTTC. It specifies CASSYGAGTYEQYF.

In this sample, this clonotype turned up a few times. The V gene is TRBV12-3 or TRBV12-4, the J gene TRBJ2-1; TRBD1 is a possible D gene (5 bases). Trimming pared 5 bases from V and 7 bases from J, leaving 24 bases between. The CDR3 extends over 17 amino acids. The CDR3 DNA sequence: TGTGCCAGCAGTCCACGAGGAACTGTACAGGTGTGGAATGAGCAGTTCTTC. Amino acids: CASSPRGTVQVWNEQFF.

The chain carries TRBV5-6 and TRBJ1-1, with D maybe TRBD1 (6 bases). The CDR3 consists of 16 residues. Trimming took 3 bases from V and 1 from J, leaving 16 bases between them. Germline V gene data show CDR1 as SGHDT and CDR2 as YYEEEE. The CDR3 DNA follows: TGTGCCAGCAGCTCCATGACACAGGGTGCGAACACTGAAGCTTTCTTT. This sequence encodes CASSSMTQGANTEAFF.

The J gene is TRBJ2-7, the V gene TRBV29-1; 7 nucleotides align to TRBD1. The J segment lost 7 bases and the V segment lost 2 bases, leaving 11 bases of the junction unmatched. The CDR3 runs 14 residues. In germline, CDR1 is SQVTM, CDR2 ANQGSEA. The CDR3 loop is CSVEPGTDSGEQYF. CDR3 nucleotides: TGCAGCGTTGAACCCGGGACAGACTCAGGGGAGCAGTACTTC.

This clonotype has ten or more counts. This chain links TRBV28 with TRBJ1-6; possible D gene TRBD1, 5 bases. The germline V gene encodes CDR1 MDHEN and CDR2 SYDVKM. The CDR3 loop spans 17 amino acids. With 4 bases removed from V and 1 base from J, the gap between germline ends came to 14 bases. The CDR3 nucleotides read TGTGCCAGCAGTTCCCCGGGGGGAGCATCCTATAATTCACCCCTCCACTTT. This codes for CASSSPGGASYNSPLHF.